This T cell receptor (beta chain) was obtained from a study of T cell changes during pregnancy in multiple sclerosis. The sample holds one count of this clone. TCRdb's table, derived via immunoSEQ multiplex PCR, lists solely in-frame clones and lacks some. Among roughly 31,000 clones, roughly 91% were seen once, and the ten largest hold about 8%. Looked up from germline, CDR1 is ENHRY and CDR2 is SYGVKD. With 6 bases clipped from V and 2 bases from J, the junction kept 4 bases outside the gene matches. The CDR3 is made up of 14 amino acids. The rearrangement joins TRBV10-3 to TRBJ2-7; 10 bases align to TRBD2. This specimen was CD8+ T cells from peripheral blood mononuclear cells, taken before pregnancy. This TCR was recovered from a female donor with multiple sclerosis, enrolled in a pregnancy study. DNA of the CDR3: TGTGCCATCAGCCTGCTAGCGGGGGCCTACGAGCAGTACTTC. It translates to CAISLLAGAYEQYF.